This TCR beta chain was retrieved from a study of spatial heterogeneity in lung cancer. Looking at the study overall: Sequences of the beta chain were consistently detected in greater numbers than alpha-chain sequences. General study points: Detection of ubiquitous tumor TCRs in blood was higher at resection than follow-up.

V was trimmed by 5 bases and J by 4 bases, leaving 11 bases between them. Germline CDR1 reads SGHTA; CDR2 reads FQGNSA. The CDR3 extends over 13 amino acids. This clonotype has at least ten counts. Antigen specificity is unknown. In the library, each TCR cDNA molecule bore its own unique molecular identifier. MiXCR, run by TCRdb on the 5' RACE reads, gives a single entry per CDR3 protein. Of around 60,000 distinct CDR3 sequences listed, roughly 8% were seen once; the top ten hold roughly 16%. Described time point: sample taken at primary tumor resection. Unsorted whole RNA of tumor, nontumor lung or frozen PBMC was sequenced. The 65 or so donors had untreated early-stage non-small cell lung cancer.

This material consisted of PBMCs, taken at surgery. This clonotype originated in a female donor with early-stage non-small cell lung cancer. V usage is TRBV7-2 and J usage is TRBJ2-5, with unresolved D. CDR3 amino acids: CASSPPGTETQYF. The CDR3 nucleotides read TGTGCCAGCAGCCCTCCTGGCACAGAGACCCAGTACTTC.